This T cell receptor (beta chain) was observed in a study of type 1 and type 2 diabetes patients. The overall study: From PBMCs, CD4+ and CD8+ T cells were isolated by magnetic microbeads.

PCR was run on genomic DNA. Amplification of the beta chain CDR3 used 30 forward and 13 reverse multiplex primers. Each CDR3 protein gets one entry after TCRdb re-called the multiplex PCR reads with MiXCR. This table has some 250,000 distinct CDR3 sequences, around 50% appearing once. Per germline, CDR1 SEHNR and CDR2 FQNEAQ (reference sequence). The CDR3 is 13 amino acids. Trimming stripped 1 base from V and 6 bases from J, with 9 bases between. As for this clonotype: The antigen remains unidentified.

Regarding the study as a whole: Type 2 diabetes and control samples shared highly correlated V and J usage, averaging approximately 0.97. In CD4+ and CD8+ T cells, type 2 diabetes diversity exceeded type 1.

The chain joins TRBV7-9 to TRBJ1-2; D call uncertain. The origin of this receptor is a man aged 18 to 29 with type 2 diabetes. The material sequenced was peripheral blood mononuclear cells (PBMCs). The chain's CDR3 is CASSLGRADGYTF. As DNA, the CDR3 is TGTGCCAGCAGCTTAGGCAGAGCTGATGGCTACACCTTC.